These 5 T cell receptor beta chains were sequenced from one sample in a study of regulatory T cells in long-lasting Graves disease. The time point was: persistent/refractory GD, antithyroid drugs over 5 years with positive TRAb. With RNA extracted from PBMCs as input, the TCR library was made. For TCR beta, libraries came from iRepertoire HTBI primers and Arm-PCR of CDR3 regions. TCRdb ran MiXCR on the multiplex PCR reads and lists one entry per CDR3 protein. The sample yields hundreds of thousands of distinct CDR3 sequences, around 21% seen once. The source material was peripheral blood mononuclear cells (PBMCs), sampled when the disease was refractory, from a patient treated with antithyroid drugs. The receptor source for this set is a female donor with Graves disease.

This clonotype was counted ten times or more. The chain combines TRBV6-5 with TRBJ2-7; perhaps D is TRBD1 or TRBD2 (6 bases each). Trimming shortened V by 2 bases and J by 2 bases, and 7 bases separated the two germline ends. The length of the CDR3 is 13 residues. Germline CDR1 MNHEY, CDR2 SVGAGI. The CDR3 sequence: CASSYGGPYEQYF. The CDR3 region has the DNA TGTGCCAGCAGTTACGGGGGGCCCTACGAGCAGTACTTC.

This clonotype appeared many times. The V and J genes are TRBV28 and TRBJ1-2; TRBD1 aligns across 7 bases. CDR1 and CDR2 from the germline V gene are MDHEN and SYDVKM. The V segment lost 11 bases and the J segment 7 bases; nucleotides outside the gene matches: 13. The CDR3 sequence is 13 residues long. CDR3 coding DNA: TGTGCCGGGGGGGACAGAGGATTTCGTGGCTACACCTTC. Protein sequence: CAGGDRGFRGYTF.

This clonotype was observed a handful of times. The DNA of the CDR3 is TGTGCCAGCAGTGATCCCTACTACGAGCAGTACTTC. Translating it yields CASSDPYYEQYF. The chain is built from TRBV25-1 and TRBJ2-7; no clear D gene. CDR1 and CDR2 (germline): MGHDK, SYGVNS. The CDR3 consists of 12 residues. V was clipped by 3 bases and J by 3 bases, with 6 bases between them.

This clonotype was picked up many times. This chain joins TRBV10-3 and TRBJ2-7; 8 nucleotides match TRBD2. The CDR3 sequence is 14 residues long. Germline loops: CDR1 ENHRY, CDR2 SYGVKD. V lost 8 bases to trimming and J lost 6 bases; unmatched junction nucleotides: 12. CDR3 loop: CAISTSGRGSEQYF. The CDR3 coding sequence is TGTGCCATCTCGACGAGCGGGAGAGGTAGCGAGCAGTACTTC.

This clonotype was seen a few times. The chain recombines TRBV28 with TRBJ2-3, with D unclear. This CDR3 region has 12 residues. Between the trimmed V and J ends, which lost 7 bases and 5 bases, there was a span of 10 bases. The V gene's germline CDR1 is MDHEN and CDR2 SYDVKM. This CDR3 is CASIQWGDTQYF. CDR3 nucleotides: TGTGCCAGCATCCAATGGGGAGATACGCAGTATTTT.